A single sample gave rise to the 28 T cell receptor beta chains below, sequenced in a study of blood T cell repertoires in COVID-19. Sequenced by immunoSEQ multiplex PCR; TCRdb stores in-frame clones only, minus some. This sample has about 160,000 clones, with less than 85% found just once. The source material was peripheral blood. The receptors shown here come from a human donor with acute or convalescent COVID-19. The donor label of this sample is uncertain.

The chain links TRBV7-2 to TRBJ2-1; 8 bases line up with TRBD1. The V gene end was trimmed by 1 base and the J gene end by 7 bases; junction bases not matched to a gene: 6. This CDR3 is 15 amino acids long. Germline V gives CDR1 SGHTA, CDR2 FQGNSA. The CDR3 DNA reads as TGTGCCAGCAGCTTAGTGGCAGGGGGCCCTAATGAGCAGTTCTTC. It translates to CASSLVAGGPNEQFF.

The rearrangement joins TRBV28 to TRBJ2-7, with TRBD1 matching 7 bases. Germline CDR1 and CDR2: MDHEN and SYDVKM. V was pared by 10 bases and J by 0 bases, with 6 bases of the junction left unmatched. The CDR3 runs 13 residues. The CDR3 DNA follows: TGTGCCATCCAAAGGGACAGCTCCTACGAGCAGTACTTC. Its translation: CAIQRDSSYEQYF.

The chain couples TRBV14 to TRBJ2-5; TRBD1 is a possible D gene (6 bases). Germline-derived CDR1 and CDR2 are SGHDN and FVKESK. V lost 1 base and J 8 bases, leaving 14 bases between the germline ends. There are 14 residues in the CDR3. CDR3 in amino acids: CASSQVGAPITQYF. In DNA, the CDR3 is TGTGCCAGCAGCCAAGTGGGGGCCCCGATCACCCAGTACTTC.

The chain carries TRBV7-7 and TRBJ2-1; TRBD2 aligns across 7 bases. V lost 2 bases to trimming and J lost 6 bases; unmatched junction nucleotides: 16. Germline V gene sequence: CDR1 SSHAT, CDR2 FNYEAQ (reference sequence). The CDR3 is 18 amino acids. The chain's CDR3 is CASSLKLPGLGFSNEQFF. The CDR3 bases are TGTGCCAGCAGCTTAAAGCTCCCCGGACTAGGGTTTTCCAATGAGCAGTTCTTC.

DNA of the CDR3: TGTGCCATCAGGGCAGGGGCATCCTTGGCATCTGGGGCCAACGTCCTGACTTTC. Translation gives CAIRAGASLASGANVLTF. The chain couples TRBV24-1 to TRBJ2-6; weak D call: TRBD1 (6 bases). Germline CDR1 KGHDR, CDR2 SFDVKD. CDR3 length equals 18 residues. V was clipped by 11 bases and J by 1 base, with 23 bases between them.

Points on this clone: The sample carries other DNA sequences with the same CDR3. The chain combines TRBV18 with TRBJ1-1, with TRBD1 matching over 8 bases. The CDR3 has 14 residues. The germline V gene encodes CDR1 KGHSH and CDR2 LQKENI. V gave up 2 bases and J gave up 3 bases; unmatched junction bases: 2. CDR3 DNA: TGTGCCAGCTCACCAGACAGGGGTCACACTGAAGCTTTCTTT. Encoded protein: CASSPDRGHTEAFF.

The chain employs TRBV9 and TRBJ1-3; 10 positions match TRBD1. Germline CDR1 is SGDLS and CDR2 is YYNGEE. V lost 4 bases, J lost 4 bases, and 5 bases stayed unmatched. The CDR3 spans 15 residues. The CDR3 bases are TGTGCCAGCAGCCTCGGGACAGGGGTCGGAAACACCATATATTTT. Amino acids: CASSLGTGVGNTIYF.

The CDR3 loop is CASSESTAQKTQYF. Here the CDR3 DNA reads TGCGCCAGCAGTGAGTCCACTGCTCAAAAGACCCAGTACTTC. The chain combines TRBV10-1 with TRBJ2-5; D is uncertain. V was trimmed by 0 bases and J by 6 bases, leaving 11 bases between them. This CDR3 comprises 14 residues. CDR1 and CDR2 from the germline V gene are WNHNN and SYGVQD (reference sequence).

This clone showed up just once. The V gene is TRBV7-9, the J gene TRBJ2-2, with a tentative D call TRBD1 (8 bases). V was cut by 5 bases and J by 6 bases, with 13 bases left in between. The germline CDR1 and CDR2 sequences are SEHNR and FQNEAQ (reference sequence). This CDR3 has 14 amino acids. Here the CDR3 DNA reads TGTGCCAGCAGCAGACAGGGGAGGGCCGGGGAGCTGTTTTTT. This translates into CASSRQGRAGELFF.

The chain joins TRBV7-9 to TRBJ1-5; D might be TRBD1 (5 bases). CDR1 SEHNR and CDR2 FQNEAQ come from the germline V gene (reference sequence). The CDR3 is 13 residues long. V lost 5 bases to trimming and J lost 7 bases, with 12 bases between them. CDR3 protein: CASSPDSTQPQHF. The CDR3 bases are TGTGCCAGCAGCCCCGACAGTACCCAGCCCCAGCATTTT.

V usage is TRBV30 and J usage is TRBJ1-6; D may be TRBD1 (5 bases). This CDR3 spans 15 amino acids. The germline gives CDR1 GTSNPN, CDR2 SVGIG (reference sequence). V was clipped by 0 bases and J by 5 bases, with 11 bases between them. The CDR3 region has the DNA TGTGCCTGGAGTGTACGGGGGACGGATAATTCACCCCTCCACTTT. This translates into CAWSVRGTDNSPLHF.

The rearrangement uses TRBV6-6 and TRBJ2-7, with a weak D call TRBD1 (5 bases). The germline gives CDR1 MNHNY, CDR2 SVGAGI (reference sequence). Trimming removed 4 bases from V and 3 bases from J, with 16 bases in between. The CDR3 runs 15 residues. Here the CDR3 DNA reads TGTGCCAGCAGTTTAACGACAGTCCCAGACTACGAGCAGTACTTC. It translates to CASSLTTVPDYEQYF.

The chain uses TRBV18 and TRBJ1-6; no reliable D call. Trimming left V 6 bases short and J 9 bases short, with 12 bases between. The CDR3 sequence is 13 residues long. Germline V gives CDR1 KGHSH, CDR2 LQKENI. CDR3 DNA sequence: TGTGCCAGCTCCGGGGATTGGCGTTCACCCCTCCACTTT. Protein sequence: CASSGDWRSPLHF.

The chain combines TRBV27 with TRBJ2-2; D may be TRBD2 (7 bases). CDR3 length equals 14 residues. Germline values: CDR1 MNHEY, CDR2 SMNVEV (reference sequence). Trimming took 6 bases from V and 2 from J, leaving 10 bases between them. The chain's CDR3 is CASRGGGNTGELFF. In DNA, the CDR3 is TGTGCCAGCAGGGGCGGGGGCAACACCGGGGAGCTGTTTTTT.

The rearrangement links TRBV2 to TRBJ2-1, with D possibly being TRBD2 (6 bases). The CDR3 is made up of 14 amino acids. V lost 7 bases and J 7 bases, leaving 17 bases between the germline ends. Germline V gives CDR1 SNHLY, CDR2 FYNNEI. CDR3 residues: CASIPRTAGNEQFF. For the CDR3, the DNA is TGTGCCAGCATTCCCCGGACGGCGGGGAATGAGCAGTTCTTC.

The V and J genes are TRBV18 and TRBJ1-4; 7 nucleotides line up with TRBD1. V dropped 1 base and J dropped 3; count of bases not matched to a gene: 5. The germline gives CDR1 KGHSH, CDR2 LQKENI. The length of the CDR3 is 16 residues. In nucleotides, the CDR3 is TGTGCCAGCTCACCACGGAGGGGGCAGGCTAATGAAAAACTGTTTTTT. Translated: CASSPRRGQANEKLFF. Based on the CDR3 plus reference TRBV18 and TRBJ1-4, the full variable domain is NAGVMQNPRHLVRRRGQEARLRCSPMKGHSHVYWYRQLPEEGLKFMVYLQKENIIDESGMPKERFSAEFPKEGPSILRIQQVVRGDSAAYFCASSPRRGQANEKLFFGSGTQLSVL.

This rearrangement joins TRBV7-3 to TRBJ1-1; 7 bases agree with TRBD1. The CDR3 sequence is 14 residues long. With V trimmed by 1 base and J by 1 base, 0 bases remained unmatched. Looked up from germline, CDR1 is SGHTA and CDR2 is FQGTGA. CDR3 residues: CASSLRDRNTEAFF. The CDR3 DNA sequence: TGTGCCAGCAGCTTAAGGGACAGGAACACTGAAGCTTTCTTT. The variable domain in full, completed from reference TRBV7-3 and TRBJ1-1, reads GAGVSQTPSNKVTEKGKYVELRCDPISGHTALYWYRQSLGQGPEFLIYFQGTGAADDSGLPNDRFFAVRPEGSVSTLKIQRTERGDSAVYLCASSLRDRNTEAFFGQGTRLTVV.

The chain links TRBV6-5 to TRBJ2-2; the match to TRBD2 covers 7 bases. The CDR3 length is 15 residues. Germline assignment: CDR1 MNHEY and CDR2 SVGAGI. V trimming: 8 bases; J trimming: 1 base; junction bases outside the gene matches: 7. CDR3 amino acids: CASSKGLLNTGELFF. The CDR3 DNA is TGTGCCAGCTCTAAGGGACTATTGAACACCGGGGAGCTGTTTTTT.

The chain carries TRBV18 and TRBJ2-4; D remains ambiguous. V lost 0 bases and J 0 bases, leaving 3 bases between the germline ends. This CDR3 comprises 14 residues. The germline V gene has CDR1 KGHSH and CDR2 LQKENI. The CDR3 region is CASSPPAAKNIQYF. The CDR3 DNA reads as TGTGCCAGCTCACCACCGGCAGCCAAAAACATTCAGTACTTC.

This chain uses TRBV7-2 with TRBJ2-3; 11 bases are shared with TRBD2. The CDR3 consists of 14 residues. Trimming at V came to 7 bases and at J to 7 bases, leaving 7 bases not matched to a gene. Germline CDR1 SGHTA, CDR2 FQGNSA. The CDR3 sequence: CASIIAGGPNTQYF. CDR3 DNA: TGTGCCAGCATAATAGCGGGGGGGCCAAATACGCAGTATTTT.

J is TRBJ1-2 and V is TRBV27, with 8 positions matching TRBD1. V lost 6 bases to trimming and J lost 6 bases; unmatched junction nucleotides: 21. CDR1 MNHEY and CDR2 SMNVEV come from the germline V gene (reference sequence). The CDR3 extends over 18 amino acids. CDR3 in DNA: TGTGCCAGCAGCCCTGGCCGGGGACAGGTTCCCCGGGCAGATGGCTACACCTTC. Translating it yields CASSPGRGQVPRADGYTF.

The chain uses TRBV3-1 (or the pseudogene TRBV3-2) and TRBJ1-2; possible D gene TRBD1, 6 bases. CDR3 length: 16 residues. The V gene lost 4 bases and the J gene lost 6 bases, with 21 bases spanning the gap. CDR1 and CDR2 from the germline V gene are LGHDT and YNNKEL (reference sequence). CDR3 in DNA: TGTGCCAGCAGCCCCCTTACGGACAGCCCTGCGAATGGCTACACCTTC. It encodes CASSPLTDSPANGYTF.

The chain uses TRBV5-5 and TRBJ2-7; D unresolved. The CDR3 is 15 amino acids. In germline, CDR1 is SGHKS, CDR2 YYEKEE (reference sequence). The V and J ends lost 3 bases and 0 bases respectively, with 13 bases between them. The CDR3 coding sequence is TGTGCCAGCAGCTCGTCAACCCTGAGCTCCTACGAGCAGTACTTC. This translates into CASSSSTLSSYEQYF.

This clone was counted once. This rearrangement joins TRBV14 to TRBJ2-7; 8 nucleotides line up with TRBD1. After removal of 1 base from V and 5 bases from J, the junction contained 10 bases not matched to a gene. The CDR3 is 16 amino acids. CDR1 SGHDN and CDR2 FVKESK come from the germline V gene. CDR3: CASSQVKRTGHHEQYF. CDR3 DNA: TGTGCCAGCAGCCAAGTAAAAAGGACAGGGCACCACGAGCAGTACTTC.

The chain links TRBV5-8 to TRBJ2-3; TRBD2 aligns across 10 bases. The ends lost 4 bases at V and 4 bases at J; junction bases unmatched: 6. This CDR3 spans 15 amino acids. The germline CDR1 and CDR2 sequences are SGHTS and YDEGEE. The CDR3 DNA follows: TGTGCCAGCAGCCTTCTAGCGGGGGTTTCAGATACGCAGTATTTT. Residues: CASSLLAGVSDTQYF. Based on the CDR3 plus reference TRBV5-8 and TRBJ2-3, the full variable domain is EAGVTQSPTHLIKTRGQQATLRCSPISGHTSVYWYQQALGLGLQFLLWYDEGEERNRGNFPPRFSGRQFPNYSSELNVNALELEDSALYLCASSLLAGVSDTQYFGPGTRLTVL.

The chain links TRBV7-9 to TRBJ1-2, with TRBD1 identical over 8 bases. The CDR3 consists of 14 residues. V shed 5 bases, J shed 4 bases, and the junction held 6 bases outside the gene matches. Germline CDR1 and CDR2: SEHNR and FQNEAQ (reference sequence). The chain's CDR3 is CASSTGQGGYGYTF. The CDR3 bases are TGTGCCAGCAGCACCGGACAGGGAGGCTATGGCTACACCTTC.

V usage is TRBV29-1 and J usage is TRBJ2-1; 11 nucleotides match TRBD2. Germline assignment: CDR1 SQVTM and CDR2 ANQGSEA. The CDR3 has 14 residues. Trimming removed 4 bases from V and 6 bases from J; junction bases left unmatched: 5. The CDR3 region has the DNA TGCAGCGTTGTTTGGCTAGCGGGGGGCAATGAGCAGTTCTTC. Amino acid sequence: CSVVWLAGGNEQFF.

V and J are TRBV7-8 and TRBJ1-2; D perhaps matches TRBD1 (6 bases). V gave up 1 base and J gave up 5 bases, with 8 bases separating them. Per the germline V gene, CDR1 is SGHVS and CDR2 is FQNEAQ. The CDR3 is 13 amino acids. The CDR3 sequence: CASSLGTAYGYTF. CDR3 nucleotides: TGTGCCAGCAGCTTAGGGACAGCTTATGGCTACACCTTC.